This TCR beta chain was retrieved from a study of multiple sclerosis patients with progressive multifocal leukoencephalopathy. The V end lost 1 base, the J end lost 0 bases, and 8 bases lay between the germline ends. CDR3 length: 15 residues. The germline gives CDR1 SGHDT, CDR2 YYEEEE. Time point defined: before natalizumab initiation. All patients had prior interferon beta, and all PML patients were female. Before the first natalizumab infusion, T0 blood samples were taken. The survey-level immunoSEQ assay was used. Spiked into each PCR were synthetic inline TR CDR3 controls of all V-J pairings. Sequenced by immunoSEQ multiplex PCR; TCRdb stores in-frame clones only, minus some. The data show 25,000 to 35,000 clones, 75% to 90% seen once.

The sample taken for sequencing was PBMCs. The clonotype originates from a human donor with multiple sclerosis. V is TRBV5-6 and J is TRBJ1-3, with D possibly TRBD1 on 6 matching bases. CDR3 amino acids: CASSLSGDSGNTIYF. In DNA form, the CDR3 reads TGTGCCAGCAGCTTGTCAGGGGACTCTGGAAACACCATATATTTT. Combining the CDR3 with reference TRBV5-6 and TRBJ1-3 gives the whole variable domain DAGVTQSPTHLIKTRGQQVTLRCSPKSGHDTVSWYQQALGQGPQFIFQYYEEEERQRGNFPDRFSGHQFPNYSSELNVNALLLGDSALYLCASSLSGDSGNTIYFGEGSWLTVV.